A selection of T cell receptor beta chains follows, all from one sample in a study of CD8+ T cells in alopecia areata. Assay: immunoSEQ multiplex PCR; the TCRdb copy retains only in-frame clones and omits some. The sample gives about 190,000 clones, around three fifths of which show up once; roughly 15% is in the top ten. The sample here was CD4+ T cells sorted from blood, taken at week 0. The receptors shown here come from a human donor with alopecia areata. Each CDR3 is given with its conserved first and last residue. A D gene is named only where the DNA matches it firmly. The size of a clone is reported for some rows only, either as once, few or many, or as a class for expanded clones.

TRBV30	few	TRBJ1-5	.	CAWSVKSNQPQHF	TGTGCCTGGAGTGTAAAGAGCAATCAGCCCCAGCATTTT
TRBV10-3	.	TRBJ1-1	.	CAIRPNVDTEAFF	TGTGCCATCAGACCCAACGTGGACACTGAAGCTTTCTTT
TRBV2	.	TRBJ2-4	.	CASSEEGLVKNIQYF	TGTGCCAGCAGTGAAGAAGGGCTTGTCAAAAACATTCAGTACTTC
TRBV29-1	.	TRBJ1-2	.	CSVVRQYTYGYTF	TGCAGCGTTGTGCGGCAGTATACTTATGGCTACACCTTC
TRBV30	few	TRBJ1-2	.	CAWTSGGVAYGYTF	TGTGCCTGGACCTCCGGGGGCGTCGCCTATGGCTACACCTTC
TRBV10-3	.	TRBJ2-3	.	CAISVSGTASTDTQYF	TGTGCCATCAGTGTTTCGGGGACGGCTAGCACAGATACGCAGTATTTT
TRBV29-1	once	TRBJ2-5	.	CSVESGETQYF	TGCAGCGTCGAAAGCGGGGAGACCCAGTACTTC
TRBV5-6	.	TRBJ1-6	.	CASSSGRTNSPLHF	TGTGCCAGCAGCTCGGGACGGACTAATTCACCCCTCCACTTT
TRBV6-1	.	TRBJ1-5	.	CASFRTAGSNQPQHF	TGTGCCAGTTTTCGGACAGCGGGTAGCAATCAGCCCCAGCATTTT
TRBV5-6	few	TRBJ2-5	.	CASSTPLVPGETQYF	TGTGCCAGCAGCACCCCATTGGTTCCCGGGGAGACCCAGTACTTC
TRBV29-1	.	TRBJ2-1	TRBD2	CSVENPKQRGWYEQFF	TGCAGCGTTGAAAACCCGAAGCAGCGGGGGTGGTATGAGCAGTTCTTC
TRBV29-1	.	TRBJ2-3	TRBD1	CSVAAGGARRGDTQYF	TGCAGCGTTGCGGCAGGGGGCGCTCGACGTGGAGATACGCAGTATTTT
TRBV10-3	.	TRBJ2-3	.	CAIRDTTSTDTQYF	TGTGCCATCAGGGACACCACTAGCACAGATACGCAGTATTTT
TRBV27	.	TRBJ2-7	TRBD2	CASSFGTSGGQFYF	TGTGCCAGCAGTTTCGGGACTAGCGGGGGCCAGTTTTACTTC
TRBV6-5	few	TRBJ1-5	.	CASSYGGPNQPQHF	TGTGCCAGCAGTTATGGGGGGCCCAATCAGCCCCAGCATTTT
TRBV29-1	once	TRBJ1-4	.	CSVGGPLSTNEKLFF	TGCAGCGTCGGGGGTCCCTTATCAACTAATGAAAAACTGTTTTTT
TRBV7-9	.	TRBJ2-5	TRBD1	CASSRARTGLETQYF	TGTGCCAGCAGCCGTGCCCGGACAGGGTTGGAGACCCAGTACTTC
TRBV7-9	.	TRBJ1-6	.	CASSLVTGLIYNSPLHF	TGTGCCAGCAGCTTAGTAACAGGGCTCATCTATAATTCACCCCTCCACTTT
TRBV5-1	.	TRBJ2-2	.	CASSDLGNTGELFF	TGCGCCAGCAGCGATTTGGGAAACACCGGGGAGCTGTTTTTT
TRBV4-1	.	TRBJ2-1	TRBD2	CASSQGLSAGGRYNEQFF	TGCGCCAGCAGCCAAGGTCTCTCAGCGGGGGGGCGTTACAATGAGCAGTTCTTC
TRBV23-1	few	TRBJ2-3	TRBD1	CASSQDRALTQYF	TGCGCCAGCAGTCAAGACAGGGCTCTTACGCAGTATTTT
TRBV29-1	few	TRBJ2-2	TRBD1	CSVTGTGVTGELFF	TGCAGCGTTACCGGAACAGGGGTCACCGGGGAGCTGTTTTTT
TRBV29-1	few	TRBJ2-7	.	CSVEWGAGLQYF	TGCAGCGTTGAGTGGGGTGCGGGGTTGCAGTACTTC
TRBV29-1	few	TRBJ1-1	.	CSVETGHTEAFF	TGCAGCGTCGAAACAGGGCACACTGAAGCTTTCTTT
TRBV30	.	TRBJ1-1	.	CACYSKNMNTEAFF	TGTGCCTGTTACTCAAAGAACATGAACACTGAAGCTTTCTTT
TRBV14	.	TRBJ2-7	.	CASSNSEADLYEQYF	TGTGCCAGCAGCAATTCGGAGGCAGACCTCTACGAGCAGTACTTC
TRBV4-1	few	TRBJ1-4	TRBD1	CASSRTGGTNEKLFF	TGCGCCAGCAGCCGAACAGGGGGCACCAATGAAAAACTGTTTTTT
TRBV7-2	few	TRBJ1-2	.	CASSLVSQGGYGYTF	TGTGCCAGCAGCTTAGTGTCTCAGGGAGGCTATGGCTACACCTTC